The 3 T cell receptor beta chains below were found in one sample sequenced in a study of human T cells and chemical hapten exposure (TCRdb year 2021). Libraries were prepared through RACE. Instrument on record: NextSeq 500. In TCRdb, the public reads were trimmed at Q25 with fastp and aligned with MiXCR, with productive beta chains retained. Each CDR3 protein appears once, grouped with its most common genes and DNA. This sample has around 110,000 distinct CDR3 sequences in its table, and 9% to 14% of those were observed once. Over 1.1% of the sample rests with the top ten. The sample's time point label, in plain terms: patch test 1, 2 weeks after DPC sensitization. In the paper's terms, the treatment or condition label means: therapeutic diphenylcyclopropenone sensitization with weekly scalp DPC. The sample consisted of whole blood, taken in connection with sensitization to the hapten diphenylcyclopropenone (DPC). The receptors come from a woman aged 50 to 60 with alopecia areata. Some clones in this sample may be carry-over from other donors' samples.

This clonotype was counted many times. The chain carries TRBV19 and TRBJ2-3; 7 nucleotides line up with TRBD2. V lost 7 bases and J lost 5; bases outside the gene matches: 9. Germline V lookup: CDR1 LNHDA, CDR2 SQIVND (reference sequence). This CDR3 spans 14 amino acids. CDR3 bases: TGTGCCAGTAAAGACACGGGGGGAGGAGATACGCAGTATTTT. Translated, it gives CASKDTGGGDTQYF.

This clonotype was seen a few times. V usage is TRBV5-4 and J usage is TRBJ2-2; TRBD2 matches 8 bases. Germline V CDR1 and CDR2: SGHNT, YYREEE (reference sequence). There are 13 residues in the CDR3. Trimming cost V 5 bases and J 6 bases; bases outside gene matches: 3. CDR3 in amino acids: CASSQTSAGELFF. The CDR3 nucleotides are TGTGCCAGCAGTCAGACTAGCGCCGGGGAGCTGTTTTTT.

Only a few counts were recorded for this clonotype. This chain uses TRBV4-1 with TRBJ1-5; D is undetermined. Trimming stripped 4 bases from V and 7 bases from J, with 20 bases between. Germline V gene lookup returns CDR1 MGHRA and CDR2 YSYEKL. CDR3 length: 16 amino acids. CDR3: CASSPAWRQENQPQHF. The CDR3, as DNA: TGCGCCAGCAGCCCCGCATGGAGGCAGGAAAACCAGCCCCAGCATTTT.